Sequencing of this T cell receptor (beta chain) was carried out in a study of OX40 agonist ivuxolimab in advanced cancers. Study information: Patients were infused with ivuxolimab every 2 weeks at 0.01 to 10 mg/kg.

The assay was immunoSEQ multiplex PCR, and TCRdb's table has in-frame clones only and misses some. The data show tens of thousands of clones, 80% to 90% seen once. With 3 bases removed from V and 2 bases from J, the gap between germline ends came to 6 bases. There are 13 residues in the CDR3. Germline V lookup: CDR1 KGHSH, CDR2 LQKENI. Study observations and caveats: Near-lowest levels of clonal expansion characterized partial responders at 0.1-3.0 mg/kg.

As for this clone: Antigen: not known.

With autoimmune disease history or systemic immunosuppression, patients were excluded. Researchers took blood at baseline, on cycle 4 day 1, and on cycle 7 day 1. The specimen comprised CD4+ or CD8+ T cells sorted from blood, sampled in a trial of the OX40 agonist ivuxolimab. The V and J genes are TRBV18 and TRBJ2-3; a weak D match, TRBD2 (5 bases). This TCR derives from an adult with an advanced solid tumor such as melanoma, head and neck, liver or kidney cancer. This CDR3 is CASSPEDTDTQYF. The DNA of the CDR3 is TGTGCCAGCTCACCGGAGGACACAGATACGCAGTATTTT.